The T cell receptor beta chain described here comes from a study of T cell responses to AZD1222 COVID-19 vaccine. Repertoires were generated with immunoSEQ multiplex PCR, while TCRdb's copy carries only in-frame clones and drops some. The sample yields about 160,000 clones, about 88% seen once. This clone was recorded once. Its antigen remains unidentified. Notes on the study in general: The study sampled repertoires only after the peak T cell response. The number of AZD1222 recipients seropositive at baseline was only six.

The CDR3 runs 15 residues. The J segment lost 5 bases and the V segment lost 6 bases, leaving 10 bases of the junction unmatched. The germline CDR1 and CDR2 sequences are MNHEY and SVGAGI. This sequence was found in an adult in good health. The material was peripheral blood, obtained on day 0 of AZD1222 vaccination. The V call is TRBV6-5, the J call TRBJ2-5, with 9 nucleotides matching TRBD2. CDR3 nucleotides: TGTGCCAGCAGGTTCCGACTAGCGGAGGGGGAGACCCAGTACTTC. Its protein is CASRFRLAEGETQYF.